The sequence of this T cell receptor (beta chain) was determined in a study of T cell responses to AZD1222 COVID-19 vaccine. Method: immunoSEQ multiplex PCR; TCRdb's copy keeps in-frame clones and lacks some. The profile shows roughly 200,000 clones, approximately 92% of them singletons. The CDR3 has 14 amino acids. V was clipped by 1 base and J by 3 bases, with 11 bases between them. Germline assignment: CDR1 SGHNT and CDR2 YYREEE (reference sequence). This receptor was taken from an adult in good health. The sample here was peripheral blood, taken on day 0 of AZD1222 vaccination. This chain connects TRBV5-4 to TRBJ2-7; a possible D gene is TRBD1 (5 bases). The CDR3 reads CASSLSDTLYEQYF. The CDR3 nucleotides are TGTGCCAGCAGCTTGTCGGACACTCTCTACGAGCAGTACTTC.